The rows below give T cell receptor beta chains drawn from one sample of a study of blood T cell repertoires in COVID-19. Method: immunoSEQ multiplex PCR; TCRdb's copy keeps in-frame clones and lacks some. Seen here are under 150,000 clones, around 88% observed once, and the top ten hold 25% to 30%. Sequencing used peripheral blood. All receptors come from a human donor in a cohort sampled during active COVID-19. Both conserved end residues are part of each CDR3. D genes are given only for firm matches. Clone size is shown for a subset of rows, as once, few, many or a class of expanded clone.

CASSLVGLGQGSEAFF	TGTGCCAGCAGCTTAGTCGGCTTGGGACAGGGAAGTGAAGCTTTCTTT	TRBD1	.	TRBV11-2	TRBJ1-1
CASSQDSPGNQPQHF	TGCGCCAGCAGCCAAGATTCGCCAGGGAATCAGCCCCAGCATTTT	.	.	TRBV4-1	TRBJ1-5
CASSYGTGKAFF	TGCGCCAGCAGCTATGGGACAGGGAAAGCTTTCTTT	TRBD1	.	TRBV5-1	TRBJ1-1
CASSPGQGRTDTQYF	TGTGCCAGCAGCCCCGGACAGGGCCGCACAGATACGCAGTATTTT	TRBD1	.	TRBV7-9	TRBJ2-3
CASSSSGTIDYNEQFF	TGTGCCAGCAGTTCCTCCGGGACTATCGACTACAATGAGCAGTTCTTC	TRBD2	.	TRBV27	TRBJ2-1
CASSLDTQPLHF	TGTGCCAGCAGCTTGGATACACAACCCCTCCACTTT	.	once	TRBV5-4	TRBJ1-6
CASSQTGARGYEQYF	TGTGCCAGCAGCCAGACAGGGGCGCGGGGCTACGAGCAGTACTTC	TRBD1	once	TRBV14	TRBJ2-7
CASSGGLAGAAYEQYF	TGCGCCAGCAGCGGGGGACTAGCGGGGGCTGCCTACGAGCAGTACTTC	TRBD2	.	TRBV5-1	TRBJ2-7
CASNAYPTATYEQYF	TGTGCCAGCAACGCTTATCCGACAGCAACCTACGAGCAGTACTTC	.	.	TRBV6-5	TRBJ2-7
CASSPPGVIDYGYTF	TGTGCCAGCAGCCCCCCAGGGGTCATCGACTATGGCTACACCTTC	.	.	TRBV9	TRBJ1-2
CASSVTGGNYEQYF	TGTGCCAGCAGCGTAACCGGGGGAAACTACGAGCAGTACTTC	.	.	TRBV9	TRBJ2-7
CASSPDGINQPQHF	TGTGCCAGCTCCCCGGACGGGATTAATCAGCCCCAGCATTTT	.	.	TRBV18	TRBJ1-5
CASSQGYSPLHF	TGTGCCAGCAGTCAGGGTTATTCACCCCTCCACTTT	.	few	TRBV12-3/TRBV12-4	TRBJ1-6
CAISEGAGGPNEQFF	TGTGCCATCAGTGAAGGGGCGGGGGGCCCCAATGAGCAGTTCTTC	TRBD2	.	TRBV10-3	TRBJ2-1
CASSSGQGNGYTF	TGTGCCAGCAGCTCGGGACAGGGAAATGGCTACACCTTC	TRBD1	.	TRBV3-1/TRBV3-2	TRBJ1-2
CASTWGGRENIQYF	TGTGCCAGCACCTGGGGAGGGAGGGAAAACATTCAGTACTTC	TRBD2	.	TRBV7-9	TRBJ2-4
CASTSGQGRSNQPQHF	TGTGCCAGTACTTCAGGACAGGGAAGAAGCAATCAGCCCCAGCATTTT	TRBD1	.	TRBV19	TRBJ1-5
CASSPGQVNQPQHF	TGTGCCAGCTCACCTGGTCAGGTCAATCAGCCCCAGCATTTT	.	.	TRBV18	TRBJ1-5
CSVEETNNSPLHF	TGCAGCGTTGAGGAAACTAATAATTCACCCCTCCACTTT	.	.	TRBV29-1	TRBJ1-6
CASSRTRGTNEKLFF	TGTGCCAGCAGCCGCACAAGGGGTACTAATGAAAAACTGTTTTTT	.	.	TRBV7-9	TRBJ1-4
CASSREVTGELFF	TGTGCCAGCAGTCGTGAGGTTACCGGGGAGCTGTTTTTT	.	.	TRBV2	TRBJ2-2
CASSAHPGTGEETQYF	TGTGCCAGCAGTGCTCATCCCGGGACAGGGGAAGAGACCCAGTACTTC	TRBD1	.	TRBV25-1	TRBJ2-5
CASSFVPHRIGEQYF	TGTGCCAGCAGCTTTGTACCCCACAGGATCGGCGAGCAGTACTTC	.	.	TRBV5-6	TRBJ2-7
CASSSGQNTEAFF	TGTGCCAGCAGCTCTGGGCAGAACACTGAAGCTTTCTTT	.	.	TRBV7-9	TRBJ1-1
CASSLWGGEETQYF	TGCGCCAGCAGCTTGTGGGGGGGTGAAGAGACCCAGTACTTC	TRBD2	.	TRBV5-1	TRBJ2-5
CASSISSSTGRGLFF	TGTGCCAGTAGTATTTCGTCGTCAACAGGGAGGGGGCTGTTTTTT	.	once	TRBV19	TRBJ1-4
CASSLDRGRGYTF	TGTGCCAGCAGCTTAGACAGGGGAAGAGGCTACACCTTC	TRBD1	.	TRBV7-6	TRBJ1-2
CASSLGTNEAFF	TGTGCCAGCAGCTTAGGCACTAATGAAGCTTTCTTT	.	.	TRBV5-5	TRBJ1-1
CASSVTGTRGQETQYF	TGCGCCAGCAGCGTAACCGGGACTAGGGGGCAAGAGACCCAGTACTTC	TRBD2	.	TRBV5-1	TRBJ2-5
CATSREIDYGYTF	TGTGCCACCAGCAGAGAAATAGACTATGGCTACACCTTC	.	.	TRBV15	TRBJ1-2
CASSYSRGDSFYEQYF	TGTGCCAGCAGTTACTCGAGAGGGGACTCCTTCTACGAGCAGTACTTC	.	.	TRBV6-5	TRBJ2-7
CASSVKEGANYGYTF	TGCGCCAGCAGCGTTAAGGAGGGGGCGAACTATGGCTACACCTTC	TRBD1	.	TRBV4-1	TRBJ1-2
CASSLAARSIRVYEQFF	TGTGCCAGCAGCTTAGCCGCCAGGTCCATCAGGGTCTATGAGCAGTTCTTC	.	.	TRBV7-6	TRBJ2-1
CASSTGLAGSYEQYF	TGCGCCAGCAGCACGGGACTAGCGGGGTCCTACGAGCAGTACTTC	TRBD2	.	TRBV5-1	TRBJ2-7
CASRNFQGDEQYF	TGTGCCAGTAGAAATTTCCAGGGGGACGAGCAGTACTTC	TRBD1	.	TRBV19	TRBJ2-7
CASSLPHRDDNEQFF	TGTGCCAGCAGCTTGCCTCACAGGGATGACAATGAGCAGTTCTTC	.	.	TRBV7-2	TRBJ2-1
CASRNSQGAGEKLFF	TGTGCCAGCAGGAATTCACAGGGGGCAGGTGAAAAACTGTTTTTT	TRBD1	.	TRBV2	TRBJ1-4
CASSLGSGGSTVRSEQFF	TGTGCCAGCAGTTTAGGTAGCGGGGGTTCGACGGTACGAAGTGAGCAGTTCTTC	TRBD2	.	TRBV27	TRBJ2-1
CASSMRQGAKTDYGYTF	TGTGCCAGTAGTATGAGGCAGGGGGCGAAGACGGACTATGGCTACACCTTC	TRBD1	few	TRBV19	TRBJ1-2
CASSSFGGTEAFF	TGTGCCAGCAGCTCTTTCGGGGGCACTGAAGCTTTCTTT	.	once	TRBV7-3	TRBJ1-1
CASSSQQGPLDQPQHF	TGTGCCAGCAGCTCCCAACAGGGCCCGTTAGATCAGCCCCAGCATTTT	.	.	TRBV7-9	TRBJ1-5
CASSLWTGHGYTF	TGTGCCAGCAGCTTGTGGACAGGGCATGGCTACACCTTC	TRBD1	few	TRBV5-4	TRBJ1-2
CASRPTGEGDGYTF	TGTGCCAGCAGACCAACAGGGGAAGGGGATGGCTACACCTTC	TRBD1	.	TRBV6-5	TRBJ1-2
CASRRQYLNTEAFF	TGTGCCAGCAGGAGACAGTATCTGAACACTGAAGCTTTCTTT	.	.	TRBV6-5	TRBJ1-1
CASSDGLAAPYEQYF	TGTGCCAGCAGCGACGGACTAGCGGCCCCCTACGAGCAGTACTTC	TRBD2	.	TRBV2	TRBJ2-7
CASSPPPGKETQYF	TGTGCCAGCAGTCCTCCTCCAGGGAAAGAGACCCAGTACTTC	.	.	TRBV2	TRBJ2-5
CASSWTRETQYF	TGTGCCAGCAGCTGGACTCGAGAGACCCAGTACTTC	.	.	TRBV11-2	TRBJ2-5
CASSAEETQYF	TGTGCCAGCAGTGCGGAGGAGACCCAGTACTTC	.	.	TRBV25-1	TRBJ2-5
CASSYRDPAYEQYF	TGTGCCAGTTCCTACAGGGATCCCGCCTACGAGCAGTACTTC	.	.	TRBV19	TRBJ2-7
CASSKTGGGNEQFF	TGTGCCAGCAGCAAGACAGGGGGGGGCAATGAGCAGTTCTTC	TRBD1	.	TRBV7-8	TRBJ2-1
CASSSPGPTGELFF	TGTGCCAGCAGTTCCCCAGGCCCAACCGGGGAGCTGTTTTTT	.	.	TRBV6-2/TRBV6-3	TRBJ2-2
CASSLAGAGNTIYF	TGCGCCAGCAGCTTGGCAGGGGCCGGAAACACCATATATTTT	.	.	TRBV5-1	TRBJ1-3
CASSVAQGGGETQYF	TGTGCCAGCAGCGTAGCCCAGGGAGGTGGAGAGACCCAGTACTTC	.	.	TRBV9	TRBJ2-5
CASSWDSEAFF	TGTGCCAGCAGTTGGGACAGTGAAGCTTTCTTT	TRBD1	.	TRBV6-2/TRBV6-3	TRBJ1-1
CASSQDPSGEVDEQFF	TGTGCCAGCAGCCAAGATCCTAGCGGGGAGGTCGATGAGCAGTTCTTC	TRBD2	.	TRBV4-2	TRBJ2-1
CASSLAGSGANVLTF	TGCGCCAGCAGCTTGGCGGGATCCGGGGCCAACGTCCTGACTTTC	.	.	TRBV5-1	TRBJ2-6
CASSLEGRALSGANVLTF	TGCGCCAGCAGCTTGGAAGGCAGGGCGCTCTCTGGGGCCAACGTCCTGACTTTC	.	.	TRBV5-1	TRBJ2-6